This T cell receptor (beta chain) appears in the sequencing data of a study of immune evolution from preneoplasia to lung adenocarcinoma. Produced via immunoSEQ multiplex PCR; TCRdb's table is partial and in-frame only. The data show under 5,500 clones, around 81% seen once. Resections took place in Japan or China from about 2014 to 2018. Germline loops: CDR1 SGHDT, CDR2 YYEEEE. CDR3 length equals 16 residues. Deletions cut 1 base from V and 4 bases from J, with 17 bases between. The clonotype comes from a person aged 50-75 years with lung adenocarcinoma. The sample consisted of FFPE normal lung tissue adjacent to the tumor. The V gene is TRBV5-6, the J gene TRBJ1-1; possible D gene TRBD1, 5 bases. Here the CDR3 DNA reads TGTGCCAGCAGCTTGTTAGATCCAGGGAGGTCCACTGAAGCTTTCTTT. Encoded protein: CASSLLDPGRSTEAFF.